This T cell receptor beta chain was observed in a study of blood T cells in healthy people across ages. This clonotype occurred many times. What it recognizes is unknown. The study's findings and limits: Naive T cell percentage strongly correlated with TCR beta diversity.

The second PCR ran roughly 6 to 11 cycles with a sample-barcoded 5' primer and J-beta primers. Each of the samples gave a minimum of 2.5 million paired-end reads that contained CDR3. TCRdb re-called the 5' RACE reads with MiXCR, one entry per CDR3 protein. This table holds some 1,800,000 distinct CDR3 sequences, roughly two fifths found once. Total RNA was extracted at no less than 6 micrograms per sample. Trimming removed 3 bases at V and 2 bases at J, with 10 bases between. Germline V gene data show CDR1 as MGHDK and CDR2 as SYGVNS. The CDR3 covers 14 residues. The sequencing sample was made of blood. The chain has TRBV25-1 and TRBJ1-2, with a possible D match to TRBD1 (5 bases). The receptor was isolated from a human donor in good health. The CDR3 region is CASSDFRGNYGYTF. The CDR3, as DNA: TGTGCCAGCAGTGATTTCCGGGGGAACTATGGCTACACCTTC.